This T cell receptor (beta chain) appears in the sequencing data of a study of blood T cell repertoires in COVID-19. Study summary: COVID-19 samples from acute and convalescent phases originated in the United States, Italy and Spain. From T cells, B-cell-depleted T cells, or PBMCs came the material, which was cDNA or gDNA.

This CDR3 region has 13 residues. The V end lost 6 bases, the J end lost 5 bases, and 13 bases lay between the germline ends. In the authors' methods: Researchers report that nucleated cell counts were estimated from reference gene primer amplification. Profiling relied on immunoSEQ multiplex PCR, and the TCRdb table lists in-frame clones only, not all of them. Clone size and the V and J calls come from that table; the DNA yielded D and trimming. This table has about 66,000 clones, 91% appearing once. The V and J genes are TRBV12-3 or TRBV12-4 and TRBJ2-5; D unresolved. Sequencing input: peripheral blood. The origin of this receptor is a human donor in a cohort sampled during active COVID-19. The CDR3 DNA reads as TGTGCCAGCAGACCTACCGGGTTGGAGACCCAGTACTTC. Translating it yields CASRPTGLETQYF.